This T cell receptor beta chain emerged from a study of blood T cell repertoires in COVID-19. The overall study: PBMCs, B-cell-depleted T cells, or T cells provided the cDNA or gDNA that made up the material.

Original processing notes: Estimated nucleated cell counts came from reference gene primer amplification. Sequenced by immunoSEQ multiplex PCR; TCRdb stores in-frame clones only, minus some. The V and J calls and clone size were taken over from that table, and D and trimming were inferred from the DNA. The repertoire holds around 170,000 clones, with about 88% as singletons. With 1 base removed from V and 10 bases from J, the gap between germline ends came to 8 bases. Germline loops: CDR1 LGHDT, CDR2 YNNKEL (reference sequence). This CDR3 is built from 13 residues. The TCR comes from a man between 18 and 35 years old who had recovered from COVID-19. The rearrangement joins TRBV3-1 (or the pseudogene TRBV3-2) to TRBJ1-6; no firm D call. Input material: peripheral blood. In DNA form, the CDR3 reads TGTGCCAGCAGCCAAGTTGCGGCCTCACCCCTCCACTTT. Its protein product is CASSQVAASPLHF.